The 8 T cell receptor beta chains below all came from one sample that was sequenced in a study of CD8 T cells in Susac syndrome. RNA totalling about 0.5 to 1 ug underwent reverse transcription with random hexamers. Each CDR3 protein gets one entry after TCRdb re-called the immunoSEQ multiplex PCR reads with MiXCR. The repertoire has 180,000 or so distinct CDR3 sequences, 95% of them found once; the top ten carry about 0.093%. Sequenced input: CD4+ T cells from PBMCs. The receptor source for this set is a human donor with multiple sclerosis.

This chain links TRBV7-3 with TRBJ1-1; possibly TRBD1 for D (5 bases). Germline loops: CDR1 SGHTA, CDR2 FQGTGA. The CDR3 sequence is 15 residues long. Deletions cut 0 bases from V and 4 bases from J, with 12 bases between. This CDR3 is CASSLTGQAGTEAFF. Written as DNA, the CDR3 is TGTGCCAGCAGCTTAACGGGGCAGGCGGGCACTGAAGCTTTCTTT.

This chain links TRBV29-1 with TRBJ2-2, with 9 bases lining up with TRBD1. The CDR3 is made up of 12 amino acids. The germline gives CDR1 SQVTM, CDR2 ANQGSEA. Trimming took 6 bases from V and 6 from J; bases not matched to a gene: 2. The CDR3 coding sequence is TGCAGCGTCCGACAGGGGGCCGGGGAGCTGTTTTTT. This sequence encodes CSVRQGAGELFF.

V is TRBV9 and J is TRBJ2-5; 12 bases line up with TRBD1. V dropped 3 bases and J dropped 4; count of bases not matched to a gene: 4. The CDR3 has 15 amino acids. The germline V gene has CDR1 SGDLS and CDR2 YYNGEE. CDR3 loop: CASSAAGQGAETQYF. The CDR3 nucleotides are TGTGCCAGCAGCGCAGCGGGACAGGGGGCAGAGACCCAGTACTTC. Full variable domain (missing parts from reference TRBV9 and TRBJ2-5): DSGVTQTPKHLITATGQRVTLRCSPRSGDLSVYWYQQSLDQGLQFLIQYYNGEERAKGNILERFSAQQFPDLHSELNLSSLELGDSALYFCASSAAGQGAETQYFGPGTRLLVL.

This clonotype was observed a single time. The chain recombines TRBV7-9 with TRBJ1-1, with D hard to call. V was clipped by 5 bases and J by 1 base, with 11 bases between them. The CDR3 loop spans 14 amino acids. Germline lookup yields CDR1 SEHNR and CDR2 FQNEAQ (reference sequence). The CDR3, as DNA: TGTGCCAGCAGCGGCAGGACGGGGAACACTGAAGCTTTCTTT. Its translation: CASSGRTGNTEAFF.

The rearrangement uses TRBV30 and TRBJ1-5, with unresolved D. With 2 bases removed from V and 3 bases from J, the gap between germline ends came to 8 bases. Per the germline V gene, CDR1 is GTSNPN and CDR2 is SVGIG (reference sequence). The CDR3 spans 13 residues. CDR3 residues: CAWSRAVNQPQHF. The CDR3 DNA follows: TGTGCCTGGAGTCGGGCGGTCAATCAGCCCCAGCATTTT.

This clonotype was picked up one time. The DNA of the CDR3 is TGCGCCAGCAGCTTGGTCGGACAGACGGGGGAGCAGTACTTC. This codes for CASSLVGQTGEQYF. This sequence joins TRBV5-1 and TRBJ2-7, with a weak D call TRBD1 (6 bases). This CDR3 contains 14 residues. Germline CDR1 SGHRS, CDR2 YFSETQ. V was pared by 0 bases and J by 7 bases, with 14 bases between.

CDR3 loop: CASSSPGLAFLADEQYF. In DNA, the CDR3 is TGTGCCAGCAGCTCCCCGGGACTAGCCTTTTTAGCTGACGAGCAGTACTTC. The chain uses TRBV7-6 and TRBJ2-7, with 9 bases matching TRBD2. This CDR3 comprises 17 residues. The ends lost 4 bases at V and 5 bases at J; junction bases unmatched: 15. Germline assignment: CDR1 SGHVS and CDR2 FNYEAQ.

V usage is TRBV20-1 and J usage is TRBJ2-3; 8 bases align to TRBD1. With V trimmed by 2 bases and J by 5 bases, 9 bases remained unmatched. Germline CDR1 and CDR2: DFQATT and SNEGSKA (reference sequence). The CDR3 extends over 15 amino acids. For the CDR3, the DNA is TGCAGTGCTAGACCCCTGACAGGGGATGTAGATACGCAGTATTTT. This encodes CSARPLTGDVDTQYF.